This section outlines one TCR beta chain sequence together with its context. The sample belongs to a study of blood T cell repertoires in COVID-19. Authors' methods: Nucleated cell number was recorded as an estimate derived from reference gene primer amplification. Data came from immunoSEQ multiplex PCR; TCRdb stores just in-frame clones and leaves some out. V, J and clone size reflect that table, while D and trimming were determined from the DNA. Of 95,000 to 150,000 clones detected, 82% appear once; the ten largest clones hold around 4.5%. This CDR3 has 17 residues. The V segment lost 4 bases and the J segment 6 bases; nucleotides outside the gene matches: 13. Looked up from germline, CDR1 is SEHNR and CDR2 is FQNEAQ (reference sequence).

The sequencing sample was made of peripheral blood. The origin of this receptor is a woman aged 70 to 79 with acute or convalescent COVID-19. The chain is built from TRBV7-9 and TRBJ1-3, with TRBD1 identical over 9 bases. The CDR3, as DNA: TGTGCCAGCAGCTCAACCCCTGGACAGGGGAGGGAAAACACCATATATTTT. Its protein product is CASSSTPGQGRENTIYF.